The source of this T cell receptor (beta chain) is a study of breast tumors, draining lymph nodes, adjacent tissues. Study-level findings and limits: Tumor TCR diversity was below lymph nodes but above nontumor tissue. Findings are consistent with lymph node origin and intratumoral expansion of most tumor T cells. That most tumor T cells come from lymph nodes remained unproven. Luminal-like breast cancer showed significantly higher tumor–nontumor repertoire similarity than basal-like.

Using its own MiXCR run on the multiplex PCR reads, TCRdb lists one record per CDR3 protein. This table holds some 66,000 distinct CDR3 sequences, approximately 54% found once. The J segment lost 8 bases and the V segment lost 1 base, leaving 6 bases of the junction unmatched. The CDR3 runs to 15 residues. CDR1 is SGHRS, CDR2 YFSETQ, per germline. This clonotype has only one observation. Its antigen is unknown. The material sequenced was breast tumor tissue. V gene TRBV5-1 combines with J gene TRBJ1-2; 12 bases match TRBD1. This clonotype was sampled from a female donor with breast cancer. Some clones in this sample may be carry-over from other donors' samples. DNA for the CDR3: TGCGCCAGCAGCTTGCTAGTGGGACAGGGGGCAGGCTACACCTTC. This encodes CASSLLVGQGAGYTF.